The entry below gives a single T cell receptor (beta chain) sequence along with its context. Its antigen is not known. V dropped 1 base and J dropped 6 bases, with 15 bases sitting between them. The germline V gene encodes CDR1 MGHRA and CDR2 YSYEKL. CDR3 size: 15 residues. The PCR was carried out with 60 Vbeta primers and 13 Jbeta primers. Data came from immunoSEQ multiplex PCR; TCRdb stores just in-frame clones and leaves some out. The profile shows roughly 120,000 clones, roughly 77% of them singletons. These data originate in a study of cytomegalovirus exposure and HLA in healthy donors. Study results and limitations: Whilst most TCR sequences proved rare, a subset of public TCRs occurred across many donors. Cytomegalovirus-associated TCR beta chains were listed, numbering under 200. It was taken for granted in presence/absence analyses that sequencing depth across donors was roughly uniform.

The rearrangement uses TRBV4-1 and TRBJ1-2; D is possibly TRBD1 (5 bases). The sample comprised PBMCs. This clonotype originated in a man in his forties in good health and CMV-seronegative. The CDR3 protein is CASSQALTGTNGYTF. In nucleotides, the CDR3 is TGCGCCAGCAGCCAAGCCCTGACTGGGACTAATGGCTACACCTTC.